This T cell receptor beta chain derives from a study of Tregs in tolerant kidney transplant recipients. Overall study results and limits: Nucleotide sequences could not be compared across some patients' samples due to primer changes.

CDR3 length equals 12 residues. Germline V lookup: CDR1 SGHAT, CDR2 FQNNGV. Trimming left V 5 bases short and J 3 bases short, with 8 bases between. Repertoires were generated with immunoSEQ multiplex PCR, while TCRdb's copy carries only in-frame clones and drops some. Found here are approximately 31,000 clones; the top ten clones hold around 8%. In regard to this clone: Its specificity is unknown. The CDR3 end lies 3 residues beyond the end of the read and is filled in from the germline J gene.

Thawed PBMCs were FACS-sorted into unstimulated CD4+CD25+CD127- regulatory T cells, CD4+CD25- non-regulatory cells, CD4 and CD8 cells. Sequenced material: CD8+ T cells from blood, taken before the transplant. J is TRBJ2-7 and V is TRBV11-2; D unclear. The TCR comes from a human donor who received a combined kidney and bone marrow transplant. The DNA read from the CDR3 is TGTGCCAGCAGCCTACCAAGCTACGAG. Its protein is CASSLPSYE. The whole CDR3 sequence reads CASSLPSYEQYF. The whole variable domain, remainder taken from reference TRBV11-2 and TRBJ2-7, is EAGVAQSPRYKIIEKRQSVAFWCNPISGHATLYWYQQILGQGPKLLIQFQNNGVVDDSQLPKDRFSAERLKGVDSTLKIQPAKLEDSAVYLCASSLPSYEQYFGPGTRLTVT.